A selection of T cell receptor beta chains follows, all from one sample in a study of cytomegalovirus exposure and HLA in healthy donors. Repertoires were generated with immunoSEQ multiplex PCR, while TCRdb's copy carries only in-frame clones and drops some. The data contain fewer than 90,000 clones, around 70% of them singletons. Sequences were obtained from PBMCs. The receptors shown here come from a woman aged 50 to 65 in good health and CMV-seropositive. The CDR3 runs from the conserved cysteine through the conserved F or W. A D gene is named only where the DNA matches it firmly. Size values are once, few and many counts, or a class for expanded clones, and some rows have none.

TRBV4-3	TRBJ1-1	TRBD1	few	TGCGCCAGCAGCCAAGGCCAGACAGGGGGCGCTGAAGCTTTCTTT	CASSQGQTGGAEAFF
TRBV7-6	TRBJ2-3	TRBD2	few	TGTGCCAGCAGCATTATAAGCGGGAAAGGCACAGATACGCAGTATTTT	CASSIISGKGTDTQYF
TRBV5-6	TRBJ1-5	.	.	TGTGCCAGCAGCTTTGGCGGACTCAGCAATCAGCCCCAGCATTTT	CASSFGGLSNQPQHF
TRBV5-1	TRBJ2-1	.	.	TGCGCCAGCAGCTTGGTAGGAGACAATGAGCAGTTCTTC	CASSLVGDNEQFF
TRBV10-3	TRBJ1-1	.	.	TGTGCCATCAGCCCTCTTGTCGAGACTGAAGCTTTCTTT	CAISPLVETEAFF
TRBV11-1	TRBJ2-7	TRBD2	.	TGTGCCAGCAGCCGGGGACTAGCGGGAGGAGGGCTCTACGAGCAGTACTTC	CASSRGLAGGGLYEQYF
TRBV10-3	TRBJ2-1	TRBD2	.	TGTGCCATAGCTGAGATGGCGGGGGGTCCCTACAATGAGCAGTTCTTC	CAIAEMAGGPYNEQFF
TRBV5-1	TRBJ2-2	TRBD1	.	TGCGCCAGCAGCTTGACCCCCGGGACAGGGGTCACCGGGGAGCTGTTTTTT	CASSLTPGTGVTGELFF
TRBV10-1	TRBJ2-7	.	.	TGCGCCAGCAGTCCGACTCGGAGCTCCTACGAGCAGTACTTC	CASSPTRSSYEQYF
TRBV7-2	TRBJ1-3	TRBD1	once	TGTGCCAGCAGCTTAGGAGGGACAGGGGCAGGAAACACCATATATTTT	CASSLGGTGAGNTIYF
TRBV6-5	TRBJ1-5	.	.	TGTGCCAGCAGTTACTCGAGACAGGCGAATCAGCCCCAGCATTTT	CASSYSRQANQPQHF
TRBV14	TRBJ2-1	TRBD2	few	TGTGCCAGCAGCCAAGTTGGCGGGGGTAACTACAATGAGCAGTTCTTC	CASSQVGGGNYNEQFF
TRBV2	TRBJ1-2	.	.	TGTGCCAGTATCAGTTCCCAACCTTCGGGGTACTATGGCTACACCTTC	CASISSQPSGYYGYTF
TRBV7-8	TRBJ1-1	TRBD1	.	TGTGCCAGCAGCTTCTCAGGCAGGGGGCCTGAAGCTTTCTTT	CASSFSGRGPEAFF
TRBV2	TRBJ1-5	.	.	TGTGCCAGCAGTGAAGCGCGGGGGAGCCCTTATAATCAGCCCCAGCATTTT	CASSEARGSPYNQPQHF
TRBV7-2	TRBJ2-7	.	.	TGTGCCAGCAGCTTAGCGGGGGGGCTAGCTGACGAGCAGTACTTC	CASSLAGGLADEQYF
TRBV10-3	TRBJ2-7	TRBD1	.	TGTGCCGCCCAAACCGGGACAGAGTCCTACGAGCAGTACTTC	CAAQTGTESYEQYF
TRBV5-1	TRBJ2-6	TRBD1	few	TGCGCCAGCAGCTTGACAGGGGGCGCTGGGGCCAACGTCCTGACTTTC	CASSLTGGAGANVLTF
TRBV9	TRBJ2-6	.	.	TGTGCCAGCAGCGTCTTCTCTGGGGCCAACGTCCTGACTTTC	CASSVFSGANVLTF
TRBV7-3	TRBJ1-1	TRBD1	.	TGTGCCAGCAGCCAGGGACAGACAAACACTGAAGCTTTCTTT	CASSQGQTNTEAFF
TRBV14	TRBJ1-2	.	.	TGTGCCAGCAGCCAAGACGTCGGGGGCTACACCTTC	CASSQDVGGYTF
TRBV7-6	TRBJ1-1	.	.	TGTGCCAGCATCCCAAGGCCGGGACAAGGGAACACTGAAGCTTTCTTT	CASIPRPGQGNTEAFF